This TCR beta chain was observed in a study of blood T cell repertoires in COVID-19. Turning to the study itself: The samples span acute and convalescent COVID-19 from the United States, Italy and Spain.

As to this clone: Given the absence of the conserved phenylalanine or tryptophan at the CDR3 end, a read error is likely.

The CDR3 covers 11 residues. V lost 8 bases, J lost 4 bases, and 11 bases lay in between. CDR1 and CDR2 from the germline V gene are SQVTM and ANQGSEA. The authors' processing: Amplification of reference gene primers provided the estimated nucleated cell counts. Using immunoSEQ multiplex PCR, the repertoire was profiled, and TCRdb retains in-frame clones only, with some absent. That table supplies the V and J calls and clone size; D and trimming were determined from the DNA. The repertoire has approximately 350,000 clones, around 83% of them found once; the top ten carry about 3%. The TCR sequence derives from a man aged 25-45 years with active or convalescent COVID-19. Sequenced sample: peripheral blood. The chain couples TRBV29-1 to TRBJ1-1, with D maybe TRBD1 (5 bases). In DNA, the CDR3 is TGCAGCTCTCGGGGGGGCACTGAAGCTTTCGTT. This translates into CSSRGGTEAFV.